The next 32 T cell receptor beta chains were all read from a single sample in a study of T cell responses to AZD1222 COVID-19 vaccine. TCRdb's copy holds only in-frame clones and misses some; the assay was immunoSEQ multiplex PCR. Of 80,000 to 100,000 clones listed, roughly 84% are singletons. The sequencing used peripheral blood, collected on day 0 of AZD1222 vaccination. Receptors originate from an adult in good health.

This clone was picked up one time. V gene TRBV3-1 (or the pseudogene TRBV3-2) combines with J gene TRBJ2-7; 10 bases align to TRBD1. V lost 6 bases, J lost 3 bases, and 8 bases stayed unmatched. The germline V gene encodes CDR1 LGHDT and CDR2 YNNKEL (reference sequence). This CDR3 contains 15 residues. The CDR3 bases are TGTGCCAGCAGGAGAACCGGGACAGGGGACTACGAGCAGTACTTC. This codes for CASRRTGTGDYEQYF.

The chain joins TRBV30 to TRBJ1-5; a possible D gene is TRBD1 (6 bases). Germline V gene data show CDR1 as GTSNPN and CDR2 as SVGIG (reference sequence). V was trimmed by 4 bases and J by 6 bases, leaving 13 bases between them. This CDR3 has 13 amino acids. The CDR3 DNA follows: TGTGCCTGGAATACAGGGTTAGGTCAGCCCCAGCATTTT. Encoded protein: CAWNTGLGQPQHF.

This clone has more than one count but fewer than ten. The rearrangement links TRBV5-1 to TRBJ1-1; 7 bases map to TRBD1. This CDR3 spans 16 amino acids. V lost 4 bases, J lost 0 bases, and 9 bases stayed unmatched. The germline CDR1 and CDR2 sequences are SGHRS and YFSETQ. CDR3 DNA sequence: TGCGCCAGCAGCCCGACCGGGACAGTAATGAACACTGAAGCTTTCTTT. Translating it yields CASSPTGTVMNTEAFF.

The chain links TRBV28 to TRBJ2-2; 10 bases match TRBD2. CDR1 is MDHEN and CDR2 is SYDVKM in the germline V gene. Unmatched junction bases numbered 6, after V lost 4 bases and J lost 7 bases. The CDR3 totals 15 residues. CDR3 sequence (DNA): TGTGCCAGCAGTTCTAGCGGGGGTCGTTTCGGGGAGCTGTTTTTT. Amino acids: CASSSSGGRFGELFF.

The chain joins TRBV18 to TRBJ1-2, with 9 bases identical to TRBD1. This CDR3 comprises 15 residues. CDR1 is KGHSH, CDR2 LQKENI, per germline. The ends lost 4 bases at V and 3 bases at J; junction bases unmatched: 6. The CDR3 spells CASSLKQGADYGYTF. In DNA, the CDR3 is TGTGCCAGCTCACTAAAACAGGGGGCTGACTATGGCTACACCTTC.

The rearrangement links TRBV14 to TRBJ2-7; 7 bases match TRBD1. Trimming at V came to 4 bases and at J to 7 bases, leaving 7 bases not matched to a gene. This CDR3 comprises 13 residues. The germline V gene encodes CDR1 SGHDN and CDR2 FVKESK. CDR3 region: CASSRDSPGEQYF. The CDR3 region has the DNA TGTGCCAGCAGCCGGGACAGTCCCGGGGAGCAGTACTTC.

The chain recombines TRBV11-3 with TRBJ2-5; D is perhaps TRBD1 (5 bases). Trimming took 5 bases from V and 2 from J, leaving 12 bases between them. The CDR3 has 14 residues. Germline CDR1 SGHNT, CDR2 YENEEA. The CDR3 here is CASSQDSLQETQYF. The CDR3 nucleotides read TGTGCCAGCAGCCAAGACAGCCTTCAAGAGACCCAGTACTTC.

The CDR3 loop reads CASSSGQDRTEAFF. The DNA for the CDR3 is TGTGCCAGCAGCTCCGGACAGGATCGGACTGAAGCTTTCTTT. The V call is TRBV7-9, the J call TRBJ1-1, with 7 nucleotides matching TRBD1. CDR3 length equals 14 residues. V trimming: 4 bases; J trimming: 5 bases; junction bases outside the gene matches: 7. Germline-derived CDR1 and CDR2 are SEHNR and FQNEAQ (reference sequence).

This rearrangement joins TRBV6-2 or TRBV6-3 to TRBJ1-1, with TRBD1 matching 7 bases. The CDR3 is 16 residues long. V lost 0 bases to trimming and J lost 3 bases; unmatched junction nucleotides: 7. From germline, CDR1 is MNHEY and CDR2 SVGEGT. CDR3 amino acids: CASSYSIGRGDTEAFF. Here the CDR3 DNA reads TGTGCCAGCAGTTACTCGATCGGCAGGGGGGACACTGAAGCTTTCTTT.

This sequence joins TRBV29-1 and TRBJ1-1; 7 bases map to TRBD1. Per germline, CDR1 SQVTM and CDR2 ANQGSEA. J gave up 0 bases and V 6 bases, and 7 bases lay outside the gene matches. The CDR3 is 14 amino acids. The CDR3 loop reads CSVQGGPVNTEAFF. For the CDR3, the DNA is TGCAGCGTCCAGGGGGGACCAGTGAACACTGAAGCTTTCTTT.

The chain uses TRBV27 and TRBJ2-7, with 7 bases that match TRBD1. This CDR3 is 14 amino acids long. CDR1 and CDR2 (germline): MNHEY, SMNVEV (reference sequence). The trim removed 5 bases at V and 2 bases at J, leaving 6 bases unmatched. The CDR3 DNA reads as TGTGCCAGCAGTACGACAGGGATTCCCTACGAGCAGTACTTC. Its protein product is CASSTTGIPYEQYF.

This rearrangement joins TRBV2 to TRBJ1-1; D gene unclear. The germline CDR1 and CDR2 sequences are SNHLY and FYNNEI. This CDR3 contains 12 residues. The ends were cut back, 3 bases at V and 5 bases at J, with 7 bases in the middle. Written as DNA, the CDR3 is TGTGCCAGCAGTGATGTAGGGACTGAAGCTTTCTTT. Protein: CASSDVGTEAFF.

V is TRBV7-9 and J is TRBJ1-5; D gene unclear. Trimming took 4 bases from V and 5 from J, leaving 12 bases between them. CDR1 is SEHNR and CDR2 is FQNEAQ in the germline V gene (reference sequence). The CDR3 extends over 14 amino acids. The CDR3 protein is CASSSDGTHQPQHF. Written as DNA, the CDR3 is TGTGCCAGCAGCTCGGACGGTACCCATCAGCCCCAGCATTTT. The full variable domain, rest sourced from reference TRBV7-9 and TRBJ1-5, is DTGVSQNPRHKITKRGQNVTFRCDPISEHNRLYWYRQTLGQGPEFLTYFQNEAQLEKSRLLSDRFSAERPKGSFSTLEIQRTEQGDSAMYLCASSSDGTHQPQHFGDGTRLSIL.

The V and J genes are TRBV13 and TRBJ2-1; the D gene is possibly TRBD2 (6 bases). Germline CDR1 and CDR2: PRHDT and FYEKMQ (reference sequence). Trimming shortened V by 3 bases and J by 2 bases, and 8 bases separated the two germline ends. The CDR3 has 14 amino acids. DNA of the CDR3: TGTGCCAGCAGCTTGACTAGTACCTACAATGAGCAGTTCTTC. As protein: CASSLTSTYNEQFF.

The chain has TRBV4-1 and TRBJ2-7; tentatively, D is TRBD2 (5 bases). Germline V CDR1 and CDR2: MGHRA, YSYEKL. V was pared by 0 bases and J by 3 bases, with 9 bases between. CDR3 size: 14 residues. CDR3 loop: CASSQDIRGYEQYF. The CDR3 DNA follows: TGCGCCAGCAGCCAAGATATCCGGGGCTACGAGCAGTACTTC.

The sample holds one count of this clone. The CDR3 sequence is CALQAEMNTEAFF. The CDR3 bases are TGTGCCCTCCAGGCAGAAATGAACACTGAAGCTTTCTTT. The gene calls are TRBV10-3 and TRBJ1-1; D is unclear. Germline values: CDR1 ENHRY, CDR2 SYGVKD. Between the trimmed V and J ends, which lost 11 bases and 0 bases, there was a span of 13 bases. The CDR3 spans 13 residues.

J is TRBJ1-1 and V is TRBV6-5; D ambiguous. The germline V and J ends were trimmed by 4 bases and 5 bases, with 8 bases remaining between them. The CDR3 spans 12 residues. Germline V CDR1 and CDR2: MNHEY, SVGAGI. The CDR3 spells CASSSQSTEAFF. The CDR3, as DNA: TGTGCCAGCAGTTCCCAGAGTACTGAAGCTTTCTTT.

V and J are TRBV4-3 and TRBJ1-2; maybe TRBD1 (5 bases). V was pared by 0 bases and J by 8 bases, with 13 bases between. CDR3 length equals 14 residues. Germline V gives CDR1 LGHNA, CDR2 YSLEER. The CDR3 DNA is TGCGCCAGCAGCCAAGATTGGAGAGGGACGGGCTACACCTTC. Protein: CASSQDWRGTGYTF.

The chain recombines TRBV18 with TRBJ1-5; maybe TRBD1 (5 bases). The germline CDR1 and CDR2 sequences are KGHSH and LQKENI. V dropped 5 bases and J dropped 5 bases, with 10 bases sitting between them. The CDR3 contains 13 residues. CDR3 region: CASSGTPDQPQHF. The CDR3 DNA follows: TGTGCCAGCTCAGGGACGCCCGATCAGCCCCAGCATTTT.

V usage is TRBV7-9 and J usage is TRBJ2-3; no clear D gene. Germline CDR1 is SEHNR and CDR2 is FQNEAQ (reference sequence). The V end was cut by 5 bases, the J end by 6 bases, with 15 bases between. The CDR3 runs 14 residues. CDR3 sequence reads: CASSAMRPPDTQYF. The CDR3 DNA sequence: TGTGCCAGCAGCGCCATGCGGCCCCCGGATACGCAGTATTTT.

Comments on this clone: In the same sample, other DNA sequences code for this CDR3. V is TRBV6-5 and J is TRBJ2-7, with 10 bases aligning to TRBD1. Germline CDR1 reads MNHEY; CDR2 reads SVGAGI. The V gene end was trimmed by 4 bases and the J gene end by 3 bases; junction bases not matched to a gene: 0. The CDR3 has 13 amino acids. The CDR3 DNA sequence: TGTGCCAGCAGTTGGGACAGGGGCTACGAGCAGTACTTC. Translated, it gives CASSWDRGYEQYF.

The sample holds one count of this clone. V is TRBV5-1 and J is TRBJ2-1; D gene ambiguous. Germline CDR1 SGHRS, CDR2 YFSETQ. CDR3 length: 14 amino acids. Deletions cut 1 base from V and 5 bases from J, with 10 bases between. CDR3 in amino acids: CASSLSGTDNEQFF. The CDR3 DNA is TGCGCCAGCAGCTTGAGTGGAACCGACAATGAGCAGTTCTTC.

This clone was detected once. The chain has TRBV5-6 and TRBJ2-7, with TRBD1 matching 9 bases. Germline lookup yields CDR1 SGHDT and CDR2 YYEEEE. The CDR3 length is 16 residues. V was clipped by 0 bases and J by 6 bases; unmatched bases: 10. CDR3 sequence: CASSLAGTGILGEQYF. In DNA form, the CDR3 reads TGTGCCAGCAGCTTGGCCGGGACAGGGATTTTGGGCGAGCAGTACTTC.

This clone has just a few counts. J is TRBJ1-1 and V is TRBV29-1, with 7 bases matching TRBD1. Germline values: CDR1 SQVTM, CDR2 ANQGSEA. The V gene end was trimmed by 4 bases and the J gene end by 0 bases; junction bases not matched to a gene: 2. This CDR3 comprises 13 residues. DNA for the CDR3: TGCAGCGTTGCCGGGACAGTGAACACTGAAGCTTTCTTT. Amino acid sequence: CSVAGTVNTEAFF.

V and J are TRBV28 and TRBJ1-5, with a possible D match to TRBD1 (5 bases). CDR1 is MDHEN, CDR2 SYDVKM, per germline. The V and J ends lost 4 bases and 3 bases respectively, with 19 bases between them. This CDR3 is 17 amino acids long. CDR3 sequence (DNA): TGTGCCAGCAGTTCCCCACCGGGAGGAGGGACCAATCAGCCCCAGCATTTT. It is translated as CASSSPPGGGTNQPQHF.

This CDR3 is CASSQDRTDYGYTF. DNA for the CDR3: TGTGCCAGCAGCCAAGATCGGACGGACTATGGCTACACCTTC. V usage is TRBV3-1 (or the pseudogene TRBV3-2) and J usage is TRBJ1-2; D not certain. The CDR3 has 14 residues. Germline V gene sequence: CDR1 LGHDT, CDR2 YNNKEL (reference sequence). Trimming removed 0 bases at V and 3 bases at J, with 8 bases between.

The chain recombines TRBV19 with TRBJ1-1; 9 bases map to TRBD1. The J segment lost 0 bases and the V segment lost 6 bases, leaving 11 bases of the junction unmatched. The CDR3 has 17 amino acids. Germline assignment: CDR1 LNHDA and CDR2 SQIVND (reference sequence). The CDR3 DNA follows: TGTGCCAGTAGACAGGGGGCTTTTCGATTCGTGAACACTGAAGCTTTCTTT. This encodes CASRQGAFRFVNTEAFF.

The genes are TRBV7-9 and TRBJ1-1; D uncertain. This CDR3 comprises 12 residues. The ends were cut back, 1 base at V and 1 base at J, with 1 base in the middle. Germline V gene lookup returns CDR1 SEHNR and CDR2 FQNEAQ (reference sequence). DNA of the CDR3: TGTGCCAGCAGCTTAGAGAACACTGAAGCTTTCTTT. It specifies CASSLENTEAFF.

This chain's CDR3 is CASSRQSNTGELFF. The CDR3 DNA sequence: TGTGCCAGCAGCAGGCAGTCGAACACCGGGGAGCTGTTTTTT. This chain links TRBV9 with TRBJ2-2; no reliable D call. CDR3 length equals 14 residues. Trimming shortened V by 4 bases and J by 0 bases, and 7 bases separated the two germline ends. Per the germline V gene, CDR1 is SGDLS and CDR2 is YYNGEE.

The chain has TRBV12-5 and TRBJ1-6; no clear D. Trimming pared 6 bases from V and 0 bases from J, leaving 9 bases between. Germline V gene data show CDR1 as LGHNT and CDR2 as FRNRAP. The CDR3 covers 15 residues. The CDR3 reads CASGTKSSYNSPLHF. The CDR3 coding sequence is TGTGCTAGTGGGACCAAGAGCTCCTATAATTCACCCCTCCACTTT.

CDR3 DNA sequence: TGTGCCTGGAGTGTATTTTCGGGCCTCGGGAATCAGCCCCAGCATTTT. This translates into CAWSVFSGLGNQPQHF. The chain uses TRBV30 and TRBJ1-5; D gene uncertain. Trimming stripped 0 bases from V and 4 bases from J, with 16 bases between. The CDR3 loop spans 16 amino acids. CDR1 and CDR2 from the germline V gene are GTSNPN and SVGIG (reference sequence).

V gene TRBV19 combines with J gene TRBJ1-1; 10 nucleotides line up with TRBD1. CDR1 is LNHDA, CDR2 SQIVND, per germline (reference sequence). The ends lost 7 bases at V and 4 bases at J; junction bases unmatched: 9. The CDR3 is made up of 15 amino acids. CDR3 DNA: TGTGCCAGTACCAGACAGGGGGCCCTGATCACTGAAGCTTTCTTT. Protein product: CASTRQGALITEAFF. The full variable domain, rest sourced from reference TRBV19 and TRBJ1-1, is DGGITQSPKYLFRKEGQNVTLSCEQNLNHDAMYWYRQDPGQGLRLIYYSQIVNDFQKGDIAEGYSVSREKKESFPLTVTSAQKNPTAFYLCASTRQGALITEAFFGQGTRLTVV.